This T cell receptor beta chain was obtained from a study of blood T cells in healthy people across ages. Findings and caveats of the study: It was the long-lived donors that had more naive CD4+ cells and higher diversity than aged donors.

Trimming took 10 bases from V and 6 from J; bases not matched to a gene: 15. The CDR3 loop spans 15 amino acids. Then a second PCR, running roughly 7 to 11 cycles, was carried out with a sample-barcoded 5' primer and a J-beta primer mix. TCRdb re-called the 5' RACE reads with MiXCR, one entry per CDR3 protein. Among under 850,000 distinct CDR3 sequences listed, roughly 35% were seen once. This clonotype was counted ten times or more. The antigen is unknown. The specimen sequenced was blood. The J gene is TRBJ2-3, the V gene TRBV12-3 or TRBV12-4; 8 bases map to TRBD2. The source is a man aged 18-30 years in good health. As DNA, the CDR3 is TGTGCCATCAGCTTAGCGGGGAGAGCGATTGATACGCAGTATTTT. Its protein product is CAISLAGRAIDTQYF.